Below are 23 T cell receptor beta chains sequenced from a single sample in a study of graft-versus-host responses after intestinal transplantation. No antigens are known for them. The table came from immunoSEQ multiplex PCR; TCRdb's copy has only in-frame clones and leaves some out. There are some 120,000 clones in the sample; more than 85% occur only once, and approximately 1.2% lies in the top ten. This specimen consisted of unstimulated CD8+ T cells sorted from spleen or lymph node cells, obtained before transplant. The receptors were gathered from a human donor who was the organ donor for an intestinal transplant.

The CDR3 is CAWEYRNTEAFF. For the CDR3, the DNA is TGTGCCTGGGAATACAGGAACACTGAAGCTTTCTTT. The V and J genes are TRBV30 and TRBJ1-1; D gene unclear. The CDR3 runs 12 residues. Germline loops: CDR1 GTSNPN, CDR2 SVGIG (reference sequence). V lost 5 bases to trimming and J lost 1 base, with 8 bases between them.

The J gene is TRBJ2-5, the V gene TRBV5-1; no reliable D call. Germline-derived CDR1 and CDR2 are SGHRS and YFSETQ. CDR3 length: 13 amino acids. Trimming pared 3 bases from V and 5 bases from J, leaving 11 bases between. The CDR3 region is CASSSNFLETQYF. Written as DNA, the CDR3 is TGCGCCAGCAGCTCCAATTTTTTGGAGACCCAGTACTTC.

The chain is built from TRBV4-1 and TRBJ2-7; 9 positions match TRBD1. Unmatched junction bases numbered 2, after V lost 0 bases and J lost 2 bases. Germline values: CDR1 MGHRA, CDR2 YSYEKL. The CDR3 consists of 15 residues. CDR3 nucleotide sequence: TGCGCCAGCAGCCAAGATTGGGACAGGGCCTACGAGCAGTACTTC. It is translated as CASSQDWDRAYEQYF.

The chain recombines TRBV19 with TRBJ2-1, with D maybe TRBD2 (6 bases). Trimming pared 3 bases from V and 6 bases from J, leaving 12 bases between. From germline, CDR1 is LNHDA and CDR2 SQIVND (reference sequence). This CDR3 is built from 14 residues. The CDR3 loop reads CASSMALAFNEQFF. The DNA of the CDR3 is TGTGCCAGTAGTATGGCCCTAGCGTTCAATGAGCAGTTCTTC.

This clone appeared a single time. The V and J genes are TRBV18 and TRBJ2-5; D gene unclear. CDR1 is KGHSH, CDR2 LQKENI, per germline. This CDR3 comprises 11 residues. Trimming removed 6 bases at V and 5 bases at J, with 7 bases between. The CDR3 sequence: CASSHEETQYF. The CDR3 DNA is TGTGCCAGCTCCCACGAGGAGACCCAGTACTTC.

This chain links TRBV4-3 with TRBJ2-1, with D unresolved. Germline V gives CDR1 LGHNA, CDR2 YSLEER. Deletions cut 4 bases from V and 4 bases from J, with 11 bases between. The CDR3 is 14 residues long. The CDR3 DNA reads TGCGCCAGCAGCCTTGGGCTAGATTACAATGAGCAGTTCTTC. Translating gives CASSLGLDYNEQFF.

This CDR3 is CASSPMTNSYEQYF. The DNA of the CDR3 is TGTGCCAGCAGTCCAATGACCAACTCCTACGAGCAGTACTTC. The V call is TRBV6-1, the J call TRBJ2-7; D gene unclear. The germline V gene has CDR1 MNHNS and CDR2 SASEGT. The CDR3 runs to 14 residues. V lost 5 bases and J lost 0, with 11 bases in between.

CDR3 loop: CASNLAGAREQYF. In DNA form, the CDR3 reads TGTGCCAGCAACCTAGCGGGAGCCCGCGAGCAGTACTTC. This chain connects TRBV5-4 to TRBJ2-7, with 10 bases that match TRBD2. Germline trimming cut 6 bases from V and 6 bases from J; bases unmatched to any gene: 6. CDR3 size: 13 residues. Per the germline V gene, CDR1 is SGHNT and CDR2 is YYREEE (reference sequence).

The chain combines TRBV4-1 with TRBJ1-1; no firm D call. The CDR3 is 15 amino acids. Germline V gene sequence: CDR1 MGHRA, CDR2 YSYEKL. V gave up 3 bases and J gave up 3 bases, with 14 bases separating them. The CDR3 loop is CASSHGEERYTEAFF. The CDR3 nucleotides are TGCGCCAGCAGCCATGGAGAGGAGAGGTACACTGAAGCTTTCTTT.

The rearrangement uses TRBV11-2 and TRBJ2-5; 8 nucleotides agree with TRBD1. CDR1 and CDR2 (germline): SGHAT, FQNNGV. V shed 1 base and J 4 bases; nucleotides not matched to a gene: 8. This CDR3 contains 16 residues. CDR3 amino acids: CASSLGPQGVGETQYF. Written as DNA, the CDR3 is TGTGCCAGCAGCTTAGGCCCACAGGGGGTGGGAGAGACCCAGTACTTC.

The V call is TRBV29-1, the J call TRBJ2-3; TRBD2 aligns across 14 bases. The V gene end was trimmed by 6 bases and the J gene end by 6 bases; junction bases not matched to a gene: 5. This CDR3 comprises 14 residues. Per germline, CDR1 SQVTM and CDR2 ANQGSEA. In nucleotides, the CDR3 is TGCAGCGTGGGGACTAGCGGGAGAGGGGATACGCAGTATTTT. This codes for CSVGTSGRGDTQYF.

The V and J genes are TRBV7-3 and TRBJ2-1, with a possible D match to TRBD1 (6 bases). V lost 5 bases and J 4 bases, leaving 21 bases between the germline ends. The length of the CDR3 is 17 residues. CDR1 and CDR2 (germline): SGHTA, FQGTGA. CDR3 DNA sequence: TGTGCCAGCAGCGCAGGCGAGTTTGCGGACAGATACAATGAGCAGTTCTTC. Its translation: CASSAGEFADRYNEQFF.

The count of this clone is one. The V gene is TRBV6-5, the J gene TRBJ1-2, with D uncertain. The germline CDR1 and CDR2 sequences are MNHEY and SVGAGI. This CDR3 is 15 amino acids long. V was clipped by 0 bases and J by 0 bases, with 8 bases between them. The chain's CDR3 is CASSYSGNSNYGYTF. CDR3 bases: TGTGCCAGCAGTTACTCAGGGAACTCTAACTATGGCTACACCTTC.

The table lists this clone with a count of one. The chain links TRBV6-1 to TRBJ2-5; a weak D match, TRBD1 (6 bases). V was shortened by 3 bases and J by 4 bases, with 21 bases between the two germline ends. Germline lookup yields CDR1 MNHNS and CDR2 SASEGT. There are 17 residues in the CDR3. The CDR3 DNA reads as TGTGCCAGCAGTGATAGTCAGGGGCCCCTTTGGGTAGAGACCCAGTACTTC. Protein sequence: CASSDSQGPLWVETQYF.

This rearrangement joins TRBV4-1 to TRBJ2-1; D unresolved. Trimming left V 0 bases short and J 6 bases short, with 3 bases between. The CDR3 extends over 12 amino acids. Germline V gives CDR1 MGHRA, CDR2 YSYEKL. The CDR3 DNA follows: TGCGCCAGCAGCCAAGACGGCAATGAGCAGTTCTTC. Its protein is CASSQDGNEQFF.

This chain links TRBV9 with TRBJ1-2; 9 nucleotides line up with TRBD1. The V segment lost 4 bases and the J segment 4 bases; nucleotides outside the gene matches: 5. The V gene's germline CDR1 is SGDLS and CDR2 YYNGEE. This CDR3 comprises 14 residues. CDR3 sequence: CASSPTGGTYGYTF. In DNA form, the CDR3 reads TGTGCCAGCAGCCCGACAGGGGGAACCTATGGCTACACCTTC.

The chain carries TRBV4-3 and TRBJ2-7; tentative D call: TRBD2 (5 bases). Between the trimmed V and J ends, which lost 0 bases and 0 bases, there was a span of 9 bases. The CDR3 contains 15 residues. Germline V gene data show CDR1 as LGHNA and CDR2 as YSLEER. As DNA, the CDR3 is TGCGCCAGCAGCCAAGATCGGGATAGCTCCTACGAGCAGTACTTC. Protein product: CASSQDRDSSYEQYF.

The chain links TRBV5-8 to TRBJ2-1; D ambiguous. Trimming left V 1 base short and J 4 bases short, with 9 bases between. The germline V gene has CDR1 SGHTS and CDR2 YDEGEE. CDR3 length equals 14 residues. CDR3 DNA: TGTGCCAGCAGCTTGTTTAACCCTTACAATGAGCAGTTCTTC. Translating gives CASSLFNPYNEQFF. Drawing the rest from reference TRBV5-8 and TRBJ2-1, the complete variable domain is EAGVTQSPTHLIKTRGQQATLRCSPISGHTSVYWYQQALGLGLQFLLWYDEGEERNRGNFPPRFSGRQFPNYSSELNVNALELEDSALYLCASSLFNPYNEQFFGPGTRLTVL.

The V gene is TRBV9, the J gene TRBJ2-3; TRBD2 matches 11 bases. The CDR3 consists of 15 residues. Germline CDR1 SGDLS, CDR2 YYNGEE. V was clipped by 5 bases and J by 6 bases; unmatched bases: 8. The chain's CDR3 is CASSPTSGRKDTQYF. CDR3 in DNA: TGTGCCAGCAGTCCTACTAGCGGGAGAAAGGATACGCAGTATTTT.

CDR3 region: CATTMGGPSYEQYF. The CDR3, as DNA: TGTGCCACCACAATGGGGGGACCGTCCTACGAGCAGTACTTC. V usage is TRBV6-5 and J usage is TRBJ2-7, with D possibly matching TRBD2 (6 bases). From germline, CDR1 is MNHEY and CDR2 SVGAGI. The ends were cut back, 10 bases at V and 1 base at J, with 17 bases in the middle. This CDR3 is 14 amino acids long.

This chain joins TRBV9 and TRBJ2-3; weak D call: TRBD1 (6 bases). This CDR3 region has 16 residues. V was pared by 3 bases and J by 1 base, with 15 bases between. In germline, CDR1 is SGDLS, CDR2 YYNGEE. The CDR3 DNA is TGTGCCAGCAGCGGTAATTCAGGGGCCGGCACAGATACGCAGTATTTT. Amino acids: CASSGNSGAGTDTQYF.

The V gene is TRBV13, the J gene TRBJ2-7; 8 positions match TRBD2. The trim removed 0 bases at V and 7 bases at J, leaving 11 bases unmatched. Per the germline V gene, CDR1 is PRHDT and CDR2 is FYEKMQ (reference sequence). The CDR3 contains 16 residues. CDR3: CASSLGGGAQTREQYF. The DNA for the CDR3 is TGTGCCAGCAGCTTAGGCGGGGGGGCGCAAACTCGGGAGCAGTACTTC.

The genes are TRBV11-2 and TRBJ2-5, with 12 bases fitting TRBD2. CDR3 length: 18 amino acids. Germline V gene sequence: CDR1 SGHAT, CDR2 FQNNGV. V shed 0 bases and J 5 bases; nucleotides not matched to a gene: 10. The CDR3 loop reads CASSLDTSRTSGKETQYF. As DNA, the CDR3 is TGTGCCAGCAGCTTAGACACAAGCCGGACTAGCGGGAAGGAGACCCAGTACTTC.